These 26 T cell receptor beta chains came from one sample sequenced in a study of blood T cell repertoires in COVID-19. Repertoires were generated with immunoSEQ multiplex PCR, while TCRdb's copy carries only in-frame clones and drops some. The table lists 400,000 to 450,000 clones, about 87% of them singletons. The material sequenced was peripheral blood. These receptors originate from a woman in her forties or fifties with COVID-19, enrolled during active disease.

This clone was detected once. V and J are TRBV5-1 and TRBJ2-5; D may be TRBD2 (5 bases). CDR3 length: 15 residues. The ends were cut back, 1 base at V and 7 bases at J, with 17 bases in the middle. Germline values: CDR1 SGHRS, CDR2 YFSETQ. CDR3 in amino acids: CASSLMLTGDGTQYF. In DNA, the CDR3 is TGCGCCAGCAGCTTGATGTTGACCGGGGATGGGACCCAGTACTTC.

The gene calls are TRBV15 and TRBJ2-7, with TRBD1 as a possible D gene (6 bases). This CDR3 has 14 amino acids. V was clipped by 1 base and J by 7 bases, with 14 bases between them. Germline V gene sequence: CDR1 LNHNV, CDR2 YYDKDF (reference sequence). CDR3 sequence (DNA): TGTGCCACCAGCAGAGGGCAGGGGACGGGAGAGCAGTACTTC. Protein sequence: CATSRGQGTGEQYF.

CDR3 coding DNA: TGTGCCAGCAGTTACAGAGCGGGGGGGCAGCCTGAGCAGTTCTTC. It encodes CASSYRAGGQPEQFF. V gene TRBV6-5 combines with J gene TRBJ2-1; 10 nucleotides match TRBD2. V lost 2 bases, J lost 9 bases, and 7 bases stayed unmatched. Germline V CDR1 and CDR2: MNHEY, SVGAGI. This CDR3 has 15 residues.

This clone appeared once. The rearrangement links TRBV9 to TRBJ1-3; D may be TRBD1 (5 bases). The CDR3 length is 15 residues. V was trimmed by 1 base and J by 0 bases, leaving 8 bases between them. Germline loops: CDR1 SGDLS, CDR2 YYNGEE. The CDR3 DNA reads as TGTGCCAGCAGCGTAACAGGTTACTCTGGAAACACCATATATTTT. Protein: CASSVTGYSGNTIYF.

This sequence joins TRBV6-7 and TRBJ1-1; D is unclear. TRBV6-7 is designated an ORF whose function remains uncertain. The CDR3 runs to 18 residues. V dropped 2 bases and J dropped 0 bases, with 19 bases sitting between them. CDR3 sequence (DNA): TGTGCCAGCAGTTACCCGCGCTGTACCGATAGAGTGAACACTGAAGCTTTCTTT. It translates to CASSYPRCTDRVNTEAFF.

This CDR3 is CASSLAHVALQETQYF. In DNA form, the CDR3 reads TGTGCCAGCAGCTTGGCCCACGTAGCCCTCCAAGAGACCCAGTACTTC. The chain employs TRBV5-4 and TRBJ2-5; D unclear. The CDR3 is made up of 16 amino acids. Per the germline V gene, CDR1 is SGHNT and CDR2 is YYREEE (reference sequence). Trimming shortened V by 0 bases and J by 1 base, and 13 bases separated the two germline ends.

The rearrangement links TRBV18 to TRBJ2-7, with a tentative D call TRBD1 (6 bases). V lost 4 bases to trimming and J lost 7 bases, with 8 bases between them. The CDR3 extends over 11 amino acids. Per the germline V gene, CDR1 is KGHSH and CDR2 is LQKENI. The CDR3 nucleotides read TGTGCCAGCTCACAACAGGGAGAGCAGTACTTC. It codes for CASSQQGEQYF.

This clone was picked up a small number of times. The CDR3 bases are TGTGCCAGCAGTTTAGACTGGGGGCGCGGACAGCCCCAGCATTTT. Translation gives CASSLDWGRGQPQHF. The chain couples TRBV27 to TRBJ1-5; tentatively, D is TRBD1 (6 bases). V dropped 2 bases and J dropped 7 bases, with 15 bases sitting between them. The V gene's germline CDR1 is MNHEY and CDR2 SMNVEV (reference sequence). This CDR3 contains 15 residues.

The rearrangement joins TRBV30 to TRBJ2-6, with a possible D match to TRBD2 (5 bases). The CDR3 extends over 14 amino acids. With 0 bases removed from V and 6 bases from J, the gap between germline ends came to 9 bases. CDR1 is GTSNPN, CDR2 SVGIG, per germline (reference sequence). In DNA, the CDR3 is TGTGCCTGGAGTGTAGAGGGCAAGGCCAACGTCCTGACTTTC. Its protein product is CAWSVEGKANVLTF.

The chain combines TRBV7-2 with TRBJ2-1, with D possibly matching TRBD1 (5 bases). V lost 2 bases and J lost 6, with 8 bases in between. The CDR3 has 13 residues. Germline V gene sequence: CDR1 SGHTA, CDR2 FQGNSA. For the CDR3, the DNA is TGTGCCAGCAGCTTACTCAGGGCCAATGAGCAGTTCTTC. Protein product: CASSLLRANEQFF.

This rearrangement joins TRBV5-4 to TRBJ1-6, with D unclear. The CDR3 consists of 14 residues. Trimming pared 0 bases from V and 7 bases from J, leaving 8 bases between. Germline CDR1 reads SGHNT; CDR2 reads YYREEE (reference sequence). The CDR3 DNA reads TGTGCCAGCAGCTTGGACGTGGGCAATTCACCCCTCCACTTT. This gives the protein CASSLDVGNSPLHF.

This rearrangement joins TRBV11-2 to TRBJ2-7; TRBD1 is a possible D gene (5 bases). Trimming cost V 5 bases and J 1 base, with 12 bases left between them. CDR3 length equals 14 residues. Germline V gene lookup returns CDR1 SGHAT and CDR2 FQNNGV. Here the CDR3 DNA reads TGTGCCAGCAGCCTACAGGCAGGGTCCTACGAGCAGTACTTC. Its protein product is CASSLQAGSYEQYF.

V is TRBV5-6 and J is TRBJ2-6; the D is unclear. V shed 2 bases and J shed 10 bases, with 7 bases lying between them. The length of the CDR3 is 12 residues. CDR1 and CDR2 from the germline V gene are SGHDT and YYEEEE. As DNA, the CDR3 is TGTGCCAGCAGCTTAACAGCAAACGTCCTGACTTTC. Its translation is CASSLTANVLTF.

The V and J genes are TRBV7-9 and TRBJ1-1, with D unresolved. The CDR3 is 14 amino acids. The germline V gene encodes CDR1 SEHNR and CDR2 FQNEAQ (reference sequence). Trimming removed 2 bases at V and 5 bases at J, with 12 bases between. The CDR3 DNA reads TGTGCCAGCAGCTTATCGCGGAGTAAAACTGAAGCTTTCTTT. Translating gives CASSLSRSKTEAFF.

V is TRBV6-5 and J is TRBJ2-7, with D perhaps TRBD1 (6 bases). V was pared by 10 bases and J by 3 bases, with 16 bases between. CDR1 MNHEY and CDR2 SVGAGI come from the germline V gene. CDR3 length equals 13 residues. The CDR3 is CATSQGFSYEQYF. As DNA, the CDR3 is TGTGCCACCTCACAGGGCTTTAGCTACGAGCAGTACTTC.

This clone was counted only a few times. This chain connects TRBV11-2 to TRBJ2-7, with D perhaps matching TRBD2 (6 bases). V was cut by 4 bases and J by 6 bases, with 22 bases left in between. Germline V gives CDR1 SGHAT, CDR2 FQNNGV. CDR3 length: 16 amino acids. CDR3 region: CASSSPPRGTRAEQYF. For the CDR3, the DNA is TGTGCCAGCAGCTCGCCCCCACGGGGGACCAGGGCCGAGCAGTACTTC.

The table lists this clone with a few counts. This chain links TRBV27 with TRBJ1-2; possible D gene TRBD1, 6 bases. V was shortened by 5 bases and J by 6 bases, with 10 bases between the two germline ends. Germline CDR1 MNHEY, CDR2 SMNVEV (reference sequence). CDR3 length: 12 residues. CDR3 sequence: CASSGGSDGYTF. For the CDR3, the DNA is TGTGCCAGCAGTGGGGGCAGCGATGGCTACACCTTC.

The rearrangement links TRBV2 to TRBJ1-1, with TRBD1 matching 7 bases. Losses at the gene ends were 7 bases for V and 0 bases for J; bases not matched to a gene: 11. CDR3 length: 16 amino acids. Germline lookup yields CDR1 SNHLY and CDR2 FYNNEI. CDR3 amino acids: CASNSRQGVLNTEAFF. CDR3 nucleotide sequence: TGTGCCAGCAACAGCCGGCAGGGGGTGTTGAACACTGAAGCTTTCTTT.

This sequence joins TRBV7-9 and TRBJ2-6; D is unclear. V gave up 5 bases and J gave up 0 bases, with 11 bases separating them. This CDR3 is built from 16 residues. CDR1 and CDR2 from the germline V gene are SEHNR and FQNEAQ (reference sequence). The CDR3 here is CASSQSRSSGANVLTF. The DNA for the CDR3 is TGTGCCAGCAGCCAATCCCGCAGCTCTGGGGCCAACGTCCTGACTTTC.

CDR3 DNA: TGTGCCTGGAGTGTAGGAGGAGCCCTCCACTTT. Its protein product is CAWSVGGALHF. The V call is TRBV30, the J call TRBJ1-6, with D unresolved. The CDR3 covers 11 residues. V was pared by 0 bases and J by 14 bases, with 8 bases between. The germline CDR1 and CDR2 sequences are GTSNPN and SVGIG (reference sequence). Full variable domain (outside the CDR3, taken from reference TRBV30 and TRBJ1-6): SQTIHQWPATLVQPVGSPLSLECTVEGTSNPNLYWYRQAAGRGLQLLFYSVGIGQISSEVPQNLSASRPQDRQFILSSKKLLLSDSGFYLCAWSVGGALHFGNGTRLTVT.

This clone was found a few times. The rearrangement uses TRBV4-1 and TRBJ2-2; 7 nucleotides line up with TRBD1. The CDR3 runs 17 residues. V lost 2 bases and J lost 2; bases outside the gene matches: 8. The germline V gene encodes CDR1 MGHRA and CDR2 YSYEKL. CDR3 coding DNA: TGCGCCAGCAGCCAAACAGGGACAGACGTAAACACCGGGGAGCTGTTTTTT. This sequence encodes CASSQTGTDVNTGELFF.

This sequence joins TRBV5-1 and TRBJ1-4, with 8 bases fitting TRBD1. V lost 5 bases and J lost 8; bases outside the gene matches: 11. This CDR3 contains 15 residues. CDR1 is SGHRS and CDR2 is YFSETQ in the germline V gene. This CDR3 is CASRSQGQGVEKLFF. Written as DNA, the CDR3 is TGCGCCAGCAGATCACAAGGACAGGGAGTGGAAAAACTGTTTTTT.

The chain couples TRBV4-2 to TRBJ1-6; D is uncertain. Trimming removed 3 bases at V and 2 bases at J, with 23 bases between. The CDR3 covers 20 residues. The germline CDR1 and CDR2 sequences are LGHNA and YNFKEQ. In DNA form, the CDR3 reads TGTGCCAGCAGCCAGTCCAGCGGTCGGGGATCACCCGCCTATAATTCACCCCTCCACTTT. Amino acid sequence: CASSQSSGRGSPAYNSPLHF.

The genes are TRBV7-3 and TRBJ2-3; tentatively, D is TRBD1 (5 bases). V was trimmed by 2 bases and J by 8 bases, leaving 11 bases between them. The CDR3 spans 13 residues. Germline V gene sequence: CDR1 SGHTA, CDR2 FQGTGA. The CDR3 spells CASSLESRGTQYF. DNA of the CDR3: TGTGCCAGCAGCTTAGAGTCTAGGGGTACGCAGTATTTT.

In its sample, this clone was seen once. Sequence at one end of the junction differs from germline and may be a read error. This chain connects TRBV5-1 to TRBJ1-1; the D gene is possibly TRBD1 (5 bases). The CDR3 contains 15 residues. Germline V gives CDR1 SGHRS, CDR2 YFSETQ. The CDR3 DNA reads as TGCGCCAGCGGCTTCGGGGGGATGGGGAACACTGAAGCTTTCTTT. Translating it yields CASGFGGMGNTEAFF.

The V and J genes are TRBV11-2 and TRBJ2-7; D is perhaps TRBD1 (5 bases). V was cut by 5 bases and J by 2 bases, with 16 bases left in between. Looked up from germline, CDR1 is SGHAT and CDR2 is FQNNGV. The CDR3 has 15 residues. Here the CDR3 reads CASSVDSLITYEQYF. Written as DNA, the CDR3 is TGTGCCAGCAGCGTCGACAGCCTCATAACCTACGAGCAGTACTTC.